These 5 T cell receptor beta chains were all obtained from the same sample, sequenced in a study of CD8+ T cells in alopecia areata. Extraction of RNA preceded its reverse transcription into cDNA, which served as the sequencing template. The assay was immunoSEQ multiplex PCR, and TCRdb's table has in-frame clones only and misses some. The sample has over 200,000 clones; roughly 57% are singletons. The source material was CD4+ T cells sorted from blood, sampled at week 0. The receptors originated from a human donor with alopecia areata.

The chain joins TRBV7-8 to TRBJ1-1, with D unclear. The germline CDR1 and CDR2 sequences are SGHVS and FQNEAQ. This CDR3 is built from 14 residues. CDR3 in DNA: TGTGCGAGTGGCAAGTTTCGTATGAACACTGAAGCTTTCTTT. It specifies CASGKFRMNTEAFF.

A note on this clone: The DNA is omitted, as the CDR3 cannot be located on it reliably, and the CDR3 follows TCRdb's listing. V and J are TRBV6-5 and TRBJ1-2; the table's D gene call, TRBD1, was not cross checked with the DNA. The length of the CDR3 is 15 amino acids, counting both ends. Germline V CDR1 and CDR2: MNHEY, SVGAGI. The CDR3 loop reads CASSSSGQGDYGYTF.

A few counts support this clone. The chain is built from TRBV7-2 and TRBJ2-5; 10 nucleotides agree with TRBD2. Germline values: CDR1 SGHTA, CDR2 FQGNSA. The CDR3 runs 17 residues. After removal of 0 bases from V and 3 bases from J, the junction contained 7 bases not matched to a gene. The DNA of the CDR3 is TGTGCCAGCAGCTTAGCCCCAAGCGGACTAGCGGAAGAGACCCAGTACTTC. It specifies CASSLAPSGLAEETQYF.

DNA of the CDR3: TGTGCCTGGAGTGGACAGGGGGCGGGAGGTGGCTACACCTTC. Protein product: CAWSGQGAGGGYTF. The chain combines TRBV30 with TRBJ1-2; 10 bases line up with TRBD1. The ends lost 1 base at V and 7 bases at J; junction bases unmatched: 6. The germline CDR1 and CDR2 sequences are GTSNPN and SVGIG (reference sequence). This CDR3 is 14 amino acids long.

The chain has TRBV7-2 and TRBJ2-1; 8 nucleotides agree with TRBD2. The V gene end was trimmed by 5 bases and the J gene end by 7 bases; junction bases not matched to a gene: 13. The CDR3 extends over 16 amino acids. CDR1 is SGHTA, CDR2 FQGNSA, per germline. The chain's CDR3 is CASSRQRGTPRNEQFF. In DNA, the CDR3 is TGTGCCAGCAGCCGGCAGCGGGGGACACCAAGGAATGAGCAGTTCTTC.